This passage covers 10 T cell receptor beta chains from one sample sequenced in a study of blood T cell repertoires in COVID-19. Some clones are missing from TCRdb's copy, which holds only in-frame ones; the method was immunoSEQ multiplex PCR. The table includes under 200,000 clones, 90% to 95% detected once. The sample comprised peripheral blood. Every receptor here comes from a man aged 45 to 65 with acute or convalescent COVID-19.

V usage is TRBV7-9 and J usage is TRBJ2-1; no clear D gene. Germline CDR1 and CDR2: SEHNR and FQNEAQ (reference sequence). Trimming stripped 5 bases from V and 6 bases from J, with 11 bases between. The CDR3 is 13 residues long. Written as DNA, the CDR3 is TGTGCCAGCAGCCCTGGGCTTCTCAATGAGCAGTTCTTC. This gives the protein CASSPGLLNEQFF.

The chain links TRBV5-1 to TRBJ2-5; 9 nucleotides agree with TRBD1. Germline values: CDR1 SGHRS, CDR2 YFSETQ. With 4 bases clipped from V and 5 bases from J, the junction kept 9 bases outside the gene matches. The CDR3 runs to 15 residues. CDR3 bases: TGCGCCAGCAGCAGGGGACAGGGCTCTGGGGAGACCCAGTACTTC. It specifies CASSRGQGSGETQYF.

The rearrangement joins TRBV7-8 to TRBJ2-7, with D perhaps matching TRBD1 (5 bases). This CDR3 comprises 12 residues. Between the trimmed V and J ends, which lost 5 bases and 3 bases, there was a span of 8 bases. Germline V gives CDR1 SGHVS, CDR2 FQNEAQ. CDR3 nucleotide sequence: TGTGCCAGCAGCCCACAGGTCTACGAGCAGTACTTC. It encodes CASSPQVYEQYF.

The V and J genes are TRBV5-6 and TRBJ2-5, with TRBD2 matching 7 bases. CDR1 is SGHDT and CDR2 is YYEEEE in the germline V gene. The CDR3 extends over 16 amino acids. Trimming removed 2 bases from V and 4 bases from J; junction bases left unmatched: 11. The CDR3 is CASSFPITSGIETQYF. The CDR3, as DNA: TGTGCCAGCAGCTTCCCTATCACAAGCGGGATAGAGACCCAGTACTTC.

This chain connects TRBV4-1 to TRBJ2-1, with D unclear. The germline V gene encodes CDR1 MGHRA and CDR2 YSYEKL. Trimming removed 1 base at V and 6 bases at J, with 10 bases between. This CDR3 region has 14 residues. The CDR3: CASSQGSYSNEQFF. The CDR3 DNA follows: TGCGCCAGCAGCCAAGGATCGTACAGCAATGAGCAGTTCTTC.

V is TRBV27 and J is TRBJ2-7; 8 bases fit TRBD2. V lost 5 bases, J lost 0 bases, and 6 bases stayed unmatched. The CDR3 loop spans 15 amino acids. Germline lookup yields CDR1 MNHEY and CDR2 SMNVEV (reference sequence). The DNA for the CDR3 is TGTGCCAGCAGTGTAGGACTAGCAGACTCCTACGAGCAGTACTTC. Translated: CASSVGLADSYEQYF.

This chain's CDR3 is CASRPDRGSYEQYF. CDR3 nucleotide sequence: TGTGCCAGTAGACCCGACAGAGGCTCCTACGAGCAGTACTTC. The chain uses TRBV19 and TRBJ2-7; D is perhaps TRBD1 (5 bases). The ends were cut back, 6 bases at V and 0 bases at J, with 12 bases in the middle. Germline V gene lookup returns CDR1 LNHDA and CDR2 SQIVND (reference sequence). The CDR3 runs 14 residues.

V and J are TRBV28 and TRBJ1-1; D is perhaps TRBD1 (5 bases). Germline V gene sequence: CDR1 MDHEN, CDR2 SYDVKM. V was pared by 1 base and J by 3 bases, with 9 bases between. The CDR3 is 14 amino acids. CDR3 DNA: TGTGCCAGCAGTTTATACGGGGGACACACTGAAGCTTTCTTT. Its translation is CASSLYGGHTEAFF.

The chain employs TRBV7-9 and TRBJ2-5; 9 bases map to TRBD2. CDR3 length: 16 amino acids. Trimming at V came to 3 bases and at J to 2 bases, leaving 7 bases not matched to a gene. Germline CDR1 and CDR2: SEHNR and FQNEAQ (reference sequence). In DNA form, the CDR3 reads TGTGCCAGCAGCTTGGCTGGTAGCGGGGGACAAGAGACCCAGTACTTC. This translates into CASSLAGSGGQETQYF.

This rearrangement joins TRBV6-6 to TRBJ1-6; possible D gene TRBD1, 6 bases. Germline-derived CDR1 and CDR2 are MNHNY and SVGAGI (reference sequence). V shed 0 bases and J shed 5 bases, with 11 bases lying between them. The CDR3 runs to 16 residues. In DNA form, the CDR3 reads TGTGCCAGCAGTTACTCGGTTACAGGGAATAATTCACCCCTCCACTTT. This codes for CASSYSVTGNNSPLHF.